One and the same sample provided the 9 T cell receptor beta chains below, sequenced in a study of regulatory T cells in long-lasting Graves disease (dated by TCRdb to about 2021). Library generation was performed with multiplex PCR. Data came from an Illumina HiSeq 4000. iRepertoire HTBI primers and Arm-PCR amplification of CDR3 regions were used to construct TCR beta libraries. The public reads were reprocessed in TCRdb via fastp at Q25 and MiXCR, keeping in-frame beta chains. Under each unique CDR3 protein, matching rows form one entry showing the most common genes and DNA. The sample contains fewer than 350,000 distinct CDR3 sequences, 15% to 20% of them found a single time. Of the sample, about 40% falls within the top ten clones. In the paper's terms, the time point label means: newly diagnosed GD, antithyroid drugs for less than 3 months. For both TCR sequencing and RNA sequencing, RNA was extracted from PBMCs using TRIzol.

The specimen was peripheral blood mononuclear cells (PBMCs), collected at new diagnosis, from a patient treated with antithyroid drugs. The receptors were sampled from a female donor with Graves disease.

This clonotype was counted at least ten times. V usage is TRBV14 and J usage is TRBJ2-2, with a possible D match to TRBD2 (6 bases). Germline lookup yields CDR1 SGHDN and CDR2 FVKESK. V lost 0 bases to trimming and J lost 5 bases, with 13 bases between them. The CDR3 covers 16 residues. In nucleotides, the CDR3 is TGTGCCAGCAGCCAAGAATTGACTAGAGGGACCGGGGAGCTGTTTTTT. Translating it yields CASSQELTRGTGELFF.

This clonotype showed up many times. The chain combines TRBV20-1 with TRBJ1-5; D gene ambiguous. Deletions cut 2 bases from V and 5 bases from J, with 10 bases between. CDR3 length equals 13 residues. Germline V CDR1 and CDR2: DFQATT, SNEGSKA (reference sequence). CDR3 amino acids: CSARLGRDQPQHF. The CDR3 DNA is TGCAGTGCTAGACTAGGGAGAGATCAGCCCCAGCATTTT.

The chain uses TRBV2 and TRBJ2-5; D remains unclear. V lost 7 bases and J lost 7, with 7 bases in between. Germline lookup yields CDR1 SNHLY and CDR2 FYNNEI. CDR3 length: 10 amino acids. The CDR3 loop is CASMTGTQYF. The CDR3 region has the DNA TGTGCCAGCATGACGGGGACCCAGTACTTC.

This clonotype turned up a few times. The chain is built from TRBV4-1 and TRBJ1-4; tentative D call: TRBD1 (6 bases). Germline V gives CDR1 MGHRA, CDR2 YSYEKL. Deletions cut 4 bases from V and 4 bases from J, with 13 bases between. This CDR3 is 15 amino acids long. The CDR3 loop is CASSPPRGHNEKLFF. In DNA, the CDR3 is TGCGCCAGCAGCCCCCCTCGGGGACATAATGAAAAACTGTTTTTT.

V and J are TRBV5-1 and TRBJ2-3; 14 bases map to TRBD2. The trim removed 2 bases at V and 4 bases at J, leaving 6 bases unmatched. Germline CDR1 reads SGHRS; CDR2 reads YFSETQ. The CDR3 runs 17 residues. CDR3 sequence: CASSFGLAGGEADTQYF. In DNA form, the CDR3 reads TGCGCCAGCAGCTTTGGACTAGCGGGAGGAGAGGCAGATACGCAGTATTTT.

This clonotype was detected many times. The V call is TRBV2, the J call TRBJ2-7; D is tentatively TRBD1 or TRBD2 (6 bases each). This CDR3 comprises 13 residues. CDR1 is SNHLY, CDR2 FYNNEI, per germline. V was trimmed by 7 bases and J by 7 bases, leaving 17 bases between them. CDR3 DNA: TGTGCCAGCAAAACCCGCCGAGGGGGGGAGCAGTACTTC. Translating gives CASKTRRGGEQYF.

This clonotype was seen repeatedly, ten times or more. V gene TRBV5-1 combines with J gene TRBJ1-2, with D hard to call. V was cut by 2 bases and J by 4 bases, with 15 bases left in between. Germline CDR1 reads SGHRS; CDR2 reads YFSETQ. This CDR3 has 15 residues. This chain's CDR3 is CASSFEAAEIYGYTF. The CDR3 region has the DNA TGCGCCAGCAGCTTTGAGGCGGCCGAAATCTATGGCTACACCTTC.

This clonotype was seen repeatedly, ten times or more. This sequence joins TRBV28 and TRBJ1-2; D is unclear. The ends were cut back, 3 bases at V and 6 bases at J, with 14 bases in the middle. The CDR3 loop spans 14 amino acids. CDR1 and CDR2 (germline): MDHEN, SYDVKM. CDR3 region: CASSFLGDDDGYTF. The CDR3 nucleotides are TGTGCCAGCAGTTTTCTGGGTGATGACGATGGCTACACCTTC.

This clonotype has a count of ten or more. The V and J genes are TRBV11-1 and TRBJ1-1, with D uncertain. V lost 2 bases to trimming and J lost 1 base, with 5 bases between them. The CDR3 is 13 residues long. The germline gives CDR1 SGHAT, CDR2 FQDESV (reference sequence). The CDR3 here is CASSLRWNTEAFF. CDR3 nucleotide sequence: TGTGCCAGCAGCTTAAGGTGGAACACTGAAGCTTTCTTT.